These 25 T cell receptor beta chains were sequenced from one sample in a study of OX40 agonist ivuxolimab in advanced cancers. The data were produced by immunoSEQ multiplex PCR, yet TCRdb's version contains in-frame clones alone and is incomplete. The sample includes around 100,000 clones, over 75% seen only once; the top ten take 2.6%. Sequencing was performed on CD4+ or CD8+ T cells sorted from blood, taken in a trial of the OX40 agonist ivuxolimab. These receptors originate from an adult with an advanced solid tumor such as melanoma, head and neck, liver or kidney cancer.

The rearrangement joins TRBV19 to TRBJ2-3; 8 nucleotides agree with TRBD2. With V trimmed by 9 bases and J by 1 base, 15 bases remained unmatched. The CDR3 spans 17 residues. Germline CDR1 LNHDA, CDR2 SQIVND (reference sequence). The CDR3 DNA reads TGTGCCAGCACCCCGGGACTAGTTAGTATCGGCACAGATACGCAGTATTTT. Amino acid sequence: CASTPGLVSIGTDTQYF. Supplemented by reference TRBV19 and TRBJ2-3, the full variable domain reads DGGITQSPKYLFRKEGQNVTLSCEQNLNHDAMYWYRQDPGQGLRLIYYSQIVNDFQKGDIAEGYSVSREKKESFPLTVTSAQKNPTAFYLCASTPGLVSIGTDTQYFGPGTRLTVL.

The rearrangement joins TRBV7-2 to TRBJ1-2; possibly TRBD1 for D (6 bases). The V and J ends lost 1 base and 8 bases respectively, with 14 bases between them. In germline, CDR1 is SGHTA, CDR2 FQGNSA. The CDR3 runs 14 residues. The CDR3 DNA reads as TGTGCCAGCAGCTTAGGGGCGGGGGCGGAGGGCTACACCTTC. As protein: CASSLGAGAEGYTF.

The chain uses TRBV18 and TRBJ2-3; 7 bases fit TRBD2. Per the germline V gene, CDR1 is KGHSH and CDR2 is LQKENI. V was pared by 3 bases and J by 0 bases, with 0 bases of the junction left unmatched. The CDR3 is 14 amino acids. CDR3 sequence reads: CASSPRGSTDTQYF. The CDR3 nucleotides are TGTGCCAGCTCACCGCGGGGGAGCACAGATACGCAGTATTTT.

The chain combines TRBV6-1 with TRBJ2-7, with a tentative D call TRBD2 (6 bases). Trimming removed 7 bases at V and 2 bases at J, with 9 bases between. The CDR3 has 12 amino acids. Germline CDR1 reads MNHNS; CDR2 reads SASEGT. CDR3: CASIADPYEQYF. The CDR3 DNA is TGTGCCAGCATAGCGGACCCCTACGAGCAGTACTTC.

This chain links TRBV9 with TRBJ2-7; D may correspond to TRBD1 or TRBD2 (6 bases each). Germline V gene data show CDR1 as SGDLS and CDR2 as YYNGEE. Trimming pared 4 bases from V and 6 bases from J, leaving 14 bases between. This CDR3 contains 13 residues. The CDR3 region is CASSLLPGAEQYF. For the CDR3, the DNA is TGTGCCAGCAGCCTCCTCCCGGGGGCCGAGCAGTACTTC.

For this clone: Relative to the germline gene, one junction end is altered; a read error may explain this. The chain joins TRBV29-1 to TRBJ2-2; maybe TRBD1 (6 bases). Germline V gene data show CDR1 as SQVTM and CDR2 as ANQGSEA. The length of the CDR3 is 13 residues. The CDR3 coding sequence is TGCAGCGCTGAACAGGGTAACACCGGGGAGCTGTTTTTT. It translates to CSAEQGNTGELFF.

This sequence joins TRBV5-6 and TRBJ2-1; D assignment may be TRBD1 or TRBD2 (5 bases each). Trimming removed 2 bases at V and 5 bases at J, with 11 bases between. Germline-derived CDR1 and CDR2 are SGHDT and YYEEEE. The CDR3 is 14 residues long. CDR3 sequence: CASSFRDGHNEQFF. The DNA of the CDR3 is TGTGCCAGCAGCTTTAGGGACGGACACAATGAGCAGTTCTTC.

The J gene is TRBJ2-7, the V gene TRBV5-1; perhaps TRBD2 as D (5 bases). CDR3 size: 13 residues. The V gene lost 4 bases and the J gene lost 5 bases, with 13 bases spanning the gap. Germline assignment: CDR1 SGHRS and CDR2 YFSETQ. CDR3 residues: CASSPLDGNEQYF. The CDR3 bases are TGCGCCAGCAGCCCGCTGGACGGGAACGAGCAGTACTTC. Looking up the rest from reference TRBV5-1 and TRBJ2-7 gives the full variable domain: KAGVTQTPRYLIKTRGQQVTLSCSPISGHRSVSWYQQTPGQGLQFLFEYFSETQRNKGNFPGRFSGRQFSNSRSEMNVSTLELGDSALYLCASSPLDGNEQYFGPGTRLTVT.

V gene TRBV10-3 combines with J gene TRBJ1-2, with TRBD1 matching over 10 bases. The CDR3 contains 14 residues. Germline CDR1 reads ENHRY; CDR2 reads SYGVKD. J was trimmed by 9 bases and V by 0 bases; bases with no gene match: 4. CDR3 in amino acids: CAISESTGGRSYTF. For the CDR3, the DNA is TGTGCCATCAGTGAGTCGACAGGGGGCAGGAGCTACACCTTC.

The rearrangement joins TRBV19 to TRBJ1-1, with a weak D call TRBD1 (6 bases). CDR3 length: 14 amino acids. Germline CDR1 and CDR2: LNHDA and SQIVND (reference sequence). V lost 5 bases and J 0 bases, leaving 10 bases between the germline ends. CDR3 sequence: CASSLSGVNTEAFF. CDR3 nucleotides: TGTGCCAGTAGTCTGTCAGGGGTGAACACTGAAGCTTTCTTT.

CDR3 DNA: TGTGCCAGCACCCGTCCGCCCCTCTGGAGCGAGCAGTACTTC. Translation gives CASTRPPLWSEQYF. The rearrangement links TRBV7-2 to TRBJ2-7; D is ambiguous. The V gene lost 7 bases and the J gene lost 6 bases, with 19 bases spanning the gap. The length of the CDR3 is 14 residues. Germline V CDR1 and CDR2: SGHTA, FQGNSA.

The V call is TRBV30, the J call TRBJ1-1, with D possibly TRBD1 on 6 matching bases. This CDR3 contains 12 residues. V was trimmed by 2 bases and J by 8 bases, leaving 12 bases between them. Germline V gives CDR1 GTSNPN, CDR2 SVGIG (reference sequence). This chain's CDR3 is CAWSSLGQEAFF. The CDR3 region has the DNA TGTGCCTGGAGTTCACTCGGACAGGAAGCTTTCTTT.

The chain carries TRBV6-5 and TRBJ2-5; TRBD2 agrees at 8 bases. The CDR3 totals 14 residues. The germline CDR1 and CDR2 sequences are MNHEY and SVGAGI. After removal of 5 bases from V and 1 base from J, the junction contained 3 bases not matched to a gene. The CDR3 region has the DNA TGTGCCAGCAGTGCACTAGCGGTCCAAGAGACCCAGTACTTC. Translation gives CASSALAVQETQYF.

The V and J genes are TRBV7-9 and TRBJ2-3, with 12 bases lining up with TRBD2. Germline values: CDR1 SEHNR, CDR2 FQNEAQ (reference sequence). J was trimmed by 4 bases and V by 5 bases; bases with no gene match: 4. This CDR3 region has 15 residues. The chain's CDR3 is CASSRGTSGSDTQYF. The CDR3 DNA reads TGTGCCAGCAGCCGGGGGACTAGCGGGTCAGATACGCAGTATTTT. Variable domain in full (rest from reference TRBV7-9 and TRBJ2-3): DTGVSQNPRHKITKRGQNVTFRCDPISEHNRLYWYRQTLGQGPEFLTYFQNEAQLEKSRLLSDRFSAERPKGSFSTLEIQRTEQGDSAMYLCASSRGTSGSDTQYFGPGTRLTVL.

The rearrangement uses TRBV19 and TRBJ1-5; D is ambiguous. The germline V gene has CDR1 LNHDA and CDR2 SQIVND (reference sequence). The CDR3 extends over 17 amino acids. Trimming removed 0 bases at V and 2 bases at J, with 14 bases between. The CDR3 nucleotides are TGTGCCAGTAGTATAGATAACGGGCAGGCCGGCAATCAGCCCCAGCATTTT. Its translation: CASSIDNGQAGNQPQHF.

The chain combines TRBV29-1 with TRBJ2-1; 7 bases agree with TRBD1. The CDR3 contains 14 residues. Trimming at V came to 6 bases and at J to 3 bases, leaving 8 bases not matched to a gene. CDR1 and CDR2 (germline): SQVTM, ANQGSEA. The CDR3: CSVAHRGLYNEQFF. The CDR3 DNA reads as TGCAGCGTGGCCCACAGGGGTCTCTACAATGAGCAGTTCTTC.

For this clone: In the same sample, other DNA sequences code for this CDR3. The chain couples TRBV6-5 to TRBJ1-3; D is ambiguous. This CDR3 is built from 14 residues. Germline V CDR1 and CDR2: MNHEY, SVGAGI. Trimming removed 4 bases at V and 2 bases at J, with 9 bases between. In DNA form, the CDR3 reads TGTGCCAGCAGTTCAAACAGTCCTGGAAACACCATATATTTT. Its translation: CASSSNSPGNTIYF.

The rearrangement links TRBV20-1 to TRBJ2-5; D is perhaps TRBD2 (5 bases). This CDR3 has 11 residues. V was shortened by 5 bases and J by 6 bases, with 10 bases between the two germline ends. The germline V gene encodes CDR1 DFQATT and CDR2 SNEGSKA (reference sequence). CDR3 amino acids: CSAPGLKTQYF. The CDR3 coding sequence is TGCAGTGCTCCAGGACTGAAGACCCAGTACTTC.

The CDR3 sequence is CATSRERGGRNTIYF. CDR3 DNA: TGTGCCACCAGCAGAGAGCGGGGGGGTAGAAACACCATATATTTT. The gene calls are TRBV15 and TRBJ1-3; a possible D gene is TRBD1 (5 bases). The germline V gene encodes CDR1 LNHNV and CDR2 YYDKDF (reference sequence). The CDR3 contains 15 residues. The V end lost 0 bases, the J end lost 5 bases, and 11 bases lay between the germline ends. Full variable domain (rest looked up from reference TRBV15 and TRBJ1-3): DAMVIQNPRYQVTQFGKPVTLSCSQTLNHNVMYWYQQKSSQAPKLLFHYYDKDFNNEADTPDNFQSRRPNTSFCFLDIRSPGLGDTAMYLCATSRERGGRNTIYFGEGSWLTVV.

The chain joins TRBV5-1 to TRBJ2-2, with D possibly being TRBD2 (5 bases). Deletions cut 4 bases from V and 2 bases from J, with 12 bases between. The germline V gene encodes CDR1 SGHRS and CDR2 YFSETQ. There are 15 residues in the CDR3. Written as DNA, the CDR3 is TGCGCCAGCAGCGCGATGGGAGTTAACACCGGGGAGCTGTTTTTT. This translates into CASSAMGVNTGELFF.

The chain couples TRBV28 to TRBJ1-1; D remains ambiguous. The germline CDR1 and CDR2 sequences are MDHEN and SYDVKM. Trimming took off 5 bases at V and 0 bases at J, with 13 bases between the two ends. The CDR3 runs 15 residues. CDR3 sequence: CASSLGLSVNTEAFF. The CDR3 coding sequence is TGTGCCAGCAGTCTCGGACTATCCGTGAACACTGAAGCTTTCTTT.

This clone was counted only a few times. The CDR3: CASSPQRLAGVFEQFF. CDR3 bases: TGTGCCAGCTCACCACAAAGACTAGCGGGAGTTTTTGAGCAGTTCTTC. This chain connects TRBV18 to TRBJ2-1, with 12 bases identical to TRBD2. With 1 base clipped from V and 9 bases from J, the junction kept 7 bases outside the gene matches. Germline-derived CDR1 and CDR2 are KGHSH and LQKENI. The CDR3 spans 16 residues.

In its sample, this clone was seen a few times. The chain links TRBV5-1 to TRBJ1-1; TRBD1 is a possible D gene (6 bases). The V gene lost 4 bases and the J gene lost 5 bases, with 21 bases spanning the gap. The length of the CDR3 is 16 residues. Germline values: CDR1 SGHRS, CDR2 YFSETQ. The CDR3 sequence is CASSLRAGALRTEAFF. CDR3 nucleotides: TGCGCCAGCAGCCTCCGGGCGGGGGCACTAAGAACTGAAGCTTTCTTT. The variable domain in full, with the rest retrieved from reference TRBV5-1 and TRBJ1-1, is KAGVTQTPRYLIKTRGQQVTLSCSPISGHRSVSWYQQTPGQGLQFLFEYFSETQRNKGNFPGRFSGRQFSNSRSEMNVSTLELGDSALYLCASSLRAGALRTEAFFGQGTRLTVV.

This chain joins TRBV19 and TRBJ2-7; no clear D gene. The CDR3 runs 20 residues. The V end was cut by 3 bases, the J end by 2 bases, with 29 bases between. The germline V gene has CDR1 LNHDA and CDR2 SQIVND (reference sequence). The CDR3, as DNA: TGTGCCAGTAGTATGGACGGTTTTGACATTGCCAGAAAAGGCCCCTACGAGCAGTACTTC. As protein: CASSMDGFDIARKGPYEQYF.

Here the CDR3 reads CASSPGLAGETQYF. For the CDR3, the DNA is TGTGCCAGCAGTCCAGGACTAGCTGGGGAGACCCAGTACTTC. V and J are TRBV27 and TRBJ2-5; 8 nucleotides align to TRBD2. CDR3 length equals 14 residues. CDR1 is MNHEY and CDR2 is SMNVEV in the germline V gene (reference sequence). The ends lost 5 bases at V and 5 bases at J; junction bases unmatched: 7.